This record covers a single TCR beta chain. Antigen: not known. The record originates from a study of cytomegalovirus exposure and HLA in healthy donors. Researchers ran the PCR with 60 Vbeta and 13 Jbeta primers. Here immunoSEQ multiplex PCR was the method, and the copy in TCRdb shows in-frame clones only, minus some. The data contain 60,000 to 75,000 clones, 78% of them singletons. Overall study findings and caveats: Later analysis revealed greater clonal expansion in HLA-associated TCR beta chains than in equally common others.

The CDR3 is made up of 13 amino acids. Trimming removed 8 bases from V and 8 bases from J, with 15 bases in between. CDR1 is MNHEY, CDR2 SVGAGI, per germline. The specimen was PBMCs. The V and J genes are TRBV6-5 and TRBJ1-4; no firm D call. The TCR was taken from a man aged 18 to 30 in good health and CMV-seropositive. The CDR3 nucleotides are TGTGCCAGCGGTAGGAGGGTGGGGGAAAAACTGTTTTTT. Amino acid sequence: CASGRRVGEKLFF.